What follows describes a single T cell receptor beta chain. Its antigen is not identified. This specimen belongs to a study of cytomegalovirus exposure and HLA in healthy donors. Overall study results and limits: CMV serostatus alone was available as immune exposure information. Under in vitro conditions, a few CMV-associated chains were confirmed as specific for CMV antigens.

PCR used 60 Vbeta primers and 13 Jbeta primers. TCRdb keeps only in-frame clones here, not all; method: immunoSEQ multiplex PCR. The sample has some 200,000 clones; approximately 82% are singletons. This CDR3 has 14 amino acids. The germline V gene encodes CDR1 GTSNPN and CDR2 SVGIG (reference sequence). V lost 3 bases to trimming and J lost 5 bases, with 16 bases between them. Those who donated were healthy bone marrow donors. Sequencing was carried out using PBMCs. The receptor was derived from a woman in her twenties or thirties in good health and CMV-seronegative. This chain connects TRBV30 to TRBJ2-5; tentative D call: TRBD1 (6 bases). The CDR3 nucleotides read TGTGCCTGGAGGGCTCAGGGGCGAGGGGAGACCCAGTACTTC. Its translation: CAWRAQGRGETQYF.